Following are 15 T cell receptor beta chains from one sample sequenced in a study of blood T cell repertoires in COVID-19. Sequenced by immunoSEQ multiplex PCR; TCRdb stores in-frame clones only, minus some. The sample holds about 110,000 clones, around 80% seen once. The sample was peripheral blood. The source of these receptors is an elderly woman with active or convalescent COVID-19.

The chain has TRBV5-1 and TRBJ1-1; tentative D call: TRBD1 (6 bases). V was shortened by 3 bases and J by 4 bases, with 19 bases between the two germline ends. The CDR3 totals 16 residues. CDR1 and CDR2 (germline): SGHRS, YFSETQ. The CDR3 loop reads CASSSQGTLSPTEAFF. The CDR3 DNA is TGCGCCAGCAGCTCCCAGGGGACCCTCTCTCCCACTGAAGCTTTCTTT.

The chain is built from TRBV5-4 and TRBJ2-7, with no clear D. This CDR3 spans 14 amino acids. With 2 bases removed from V and 3 bases from J, the gap between germline ends came to 12 bases. Per the germline V gene, CDR1 is SGHNT and CDR2 is YYREEE (reference sequence). The CDR3 DNA reads TGTGCCAGCAGCTTTGGGCTCCAACTCTACGAGCAGTACTTC. This translates into CASSFGLQLYEQYF.

This clone was seen a single time. The chain carries TRBV7-8 and TRBJ1-2, with 12 bases fitting TRBD1. Per germline, CDR1 SGHVS and CDR2 FQNEAQ. The ends lost 1 base at V and 7 bases at J; junction bases unmatched: 4. The CDR3 totals 15 residues. The CDR3 is CASSLGDRGRSGYTF. CDR3 nucleotides: TGTGCCAGCAGCTTAGGGGACAGGGGGCGGAGTGGCTACACCTTC.

The rearrangement uses TRBV24-1 and TRBJ2-2; 14 bases agree with TRBD2. Germline V lookup: CDR1 KGHDR, CDR2 SFDVKD. The trim removed 4 bases at V and 5 bases at J, leaving 14 bases unmatched. The CDR3 sequence is 20 residues long. DNA for the CDR3: TGTGCCACCAGTGACCCACGACTAGCGGGAGGGCCCTCGGGGACCGGGGAGCTGTTTTTT. Translation gives CATSDPRLAGGPSGTGELFF.

V and J are TRBV9 and TRBJ2-3; 7 bases fit TRBD2. From germline, CDR1 is SGDLS and CDR2 YYNGEE. The CDR3 is 14 amino acids. J lost 6 bases, V lost 0 bases, and 4 bases had no gene match. The CDR3 is CASSVEPGGDTQYF. In nucleotides, the CDR3 is TGTGCCAGCAGCGTAGAACCCGGGGGGGATACGCAGTATTTT.

This clone was seen a few times. In nucleotides, the CDR3 is TGCGCCAGCAGCTTCCATTCCCCAACTAGCGGGTTCAATGAGCAGTTCTTC. Its protein product is CASSFHSPTSGFNEQFF. The chain combines TRBV5-1 with TRBJ2-1; 9 bases are a match to TRBD2. Germline-derived CDR1 and CDR2 are SGHRS and YFSETQ. The CDR3 runs to 17 residues. J gave up 6 bases and V 2 bases, and 12 bases lay outside the gene matches.

The chain uses TRBV3-1 (or the pseudogene TRBV3-2) and TRBJ1-5; the match to TRBD1 covers 10 bases. The CDR3 is 17 amino acids. Germline values: CDR1 LGHDT, CDR2 YNNKEL (reference sequence). V shed 1 base and J 6 bases; nucleotides not matched to a gene: 9. The CDR3 reads CASSQGGGTGVTQPQHF. DNA for the CDR3: TGTGCCAGCAGCCAAGGAGGAGGGACAGGGGTCACTCAGCCCCAGCATTTT.

The chain joins TRBV19 to TRBJ2-7; 9 nucleotides agree with TRBD2. The CDR3 length is 15 residues. In germline, CDR1 is LNHDA, CDR2 SQIVND (reference sequence). V shed 5 bases, J shed 1 base, and the junction held 6 bases outside the gene matches. CDR3 DNA: TGTGCCAGTAGTGTTACTAGCGGGTCTTCCTACGAGCAGTACTTC. Its translation is CASSVTSGSSYEQYF.

The rearrangement uses TRBV5-1 and TRBJ2-5; 7 positions agree with TRBD1. This CDR3 has 16 residues. V lost 6 bases and J lost 1; bases outside the gene matches: 12. Germline CDR1 and CDR2: SGHRS and YFSETQ. This chain's CDR3 is CASKRTGGGRQETQYF. DNA for the CDR3: TGCGCCAGCAAACGGACAGGAGGTGGCCGCCAAGAGACCCAGTACTTC.

The gene calls are TRBV10-3 and TRBJ1-2; D is possibly TRBD1 (5 bases). Germline lookup yields CDR1 ENHRY and CDR2 SYGVKD. Trimming took 4 bases from V and 7 from J, leaving 7 bases between them. The CDR3 is 11 amino acids. CDR3 DNA sequence: TGTGCCATCAGTGGGGGCGTTGGCTACACCTTC. This translates into CAISGGVGYTF.

This chain uses TRBV21-1 with TRBJ2-7; the table's D call of TRBD1 was not tested on the DNA. TRBV21-1 is a pseudogene segment. The CDR3 runs 12 residues. The CDR3 DNA reads as TGTGCCAGCAGGGACAAGCTCTACGAGCAGTACTTC. Its translation is CASRDKLYEQYF.

The V and J genes are TRBV29-1 and TRBJ2-1; 10 bases are shared with TRBD2. With V trimmed by 4 bases and J by 4 bases, 10 bases remained unmatched. CDR1 and CDR2 from the germline V gene are SQVTM and ANQGSEA. The CDR3 totals 16 residues. This CDR3 reads CSVVLSGRAAYNEQFF. CDR3 sequence (DNA): TGCAGCGTTGTCTTAAGCGGGAGGGCCGCATACAATGAGCAGTTCTTC.

This clone was observed a handful of times. The gene calls are TRBV27 and TRBJ2-7; D is possibly TRBD2 (5 bases). Germline V CDR1 and CDR2: MNHEY, SMNVEV (reference sequence). V was pared by 3 bases and J by 6 bases, with 9 bases between. This CDR3 region has 12 residues. The CDR3 nucleotides read TGTGCCAGCAGTTTTTTAGAGGGCGAGCAGTACTTC. Amino acid sequence: CASSFLEGEQYF.

The chain uses TRBV27 and TRBJ2-1, with a weak D call TRBD2 (5 bases). The CDR3 sequence is 16 residues long. CDR1 MNHEY and CDR2 SMNVEV come from the germline V gene (reference sequence). V was shortened by 3 bases and J by 0 bases, with 12 bases between the two germline ends. For the CDR3, the DNA is TGTGCCAGCAGTTTGGGCGGGCGGATCTCCTACAATGAGCAGTTCTTC. Protein: CASSLGGRISYNEQFF.

V gene TRBV19 combines with J gene TRBJ2-3, with 9 positions matching TRBD1. Germline V gives CDR1 LNHDA, CDR2 SQIVND (reference sequence). CDR3 length: 15 residues. The ends lost 10 bases at V and 6 bases at J; junction bases unmatched: 14. CDR3: CATAPPGQGWDTQYF. The CDR3 nucleotides are TGTGCCACCGCGCCTCCGGGACAGGGTTGGGATACGCAGTATTTT.